The 30 T cell receptor beta chains given below trace back to one sample, sequenced in a study of spatial heterogeneity in lung cancer. The sample's time point: blood at routine non-recurrence follow-up after resection. Tumor, nontumor lung or frozen PBMC supplied whole RNA, sequenced without sorting. MiXCR was run by TCRdb on the 5' RACE reads, yielding one entry per CDR3 protein. Seen here are about 120,000 distinct CDR3 sequences, roughly an eighth observed once, and the top ten hold roughly 15%. Source: PBMCs, taken at follow-up. Receptors were obtained from a male donor with early-stage non-small cell lung cancer.

This clonotype was counted many times. The chain employs TRBV10-2 and TRBJ1-5, with D unresolved. Trimming took off 5 bases at V and 9 bases at J, with 14 bases between the two ends. CDR3 length equals 13 residues. The germline gives CDR1 WSHSY, CDR2 SAAADI. CDR3 sequence: CASSQTSGGPQHF. The CDR3 nucleotides are TGCGCCAGCAGTCAGACGTCCGGAGGGCCCCAGCATTTT.

The genes are TRBV11-3 and TRBJ1-1, with 9 bases lining up with TRBD1. V was clipped by 7 bases and J by 3 bases; unmatched bases: 6. CDR3 length equals 14 residues. The germline V gene has CDR1 SGHNT and CDR2 YENEEA. This CDR3 reads CASNLQGAYTEAFF. Here the CDR3 DNA reads TGTGCCAGCAATCTACAGGGGGCCTACACTGAAGCTTTCTTT.

This clonotype was seen ten or more times. V is TRBV7-2 and J is TRBJ2-1; D gene ambiguous. The CDR3 has 15 residues. Trimming cost V 0 bases and J 0 bases, with 6 bases left between them. Germline V lookup: CDR1 SGHTA, CDR2 FQGNSA. CDR3 protein: CASSLAGSSYNEQFF. CDR3 coding DNA: TGTGCCAGCAGCTTAGCGGGTAGCTCCTACAATGAGCAGTTCTTC.

This clonotype was seen ten or more times. The V gene is TRBV29-1, the J gene TRBJ2-5; TRBD1 might be the D (5 bases). The CDR3 is 12 residues long. Germline assignment: CDR1 SQVTM and CDR2 ANQGSEA. V dropped 4 bases and J dropped 2 bases, with 8 bases sitting between them. The DNA of the CDR3 is TGCAGCGTTGCGGCAGGGCAAGAGACCCAGTACTTC. Amino acids: CSVAAGQETQYF.

The sample holds many counts of this clonotype. V gene TRBV27 combines with J gene TRBJ2-7, with D tentatively TRBD2 (5 bases). Trimming removed 7 bases from V and 3 bases from J, with 19 bases in between. Germline CDR1 reads MNHEY; CDR2 reads SMNVEV (reference sequence). This CDR3 comprises 15 residues. The CDR3 DNA follows: TGTGCCAGCACCCCTACAAGGCCTGGAGGCTACGAGCAGTACTTC. Encoded protein: CASTPTRPGGYEQYF.

This clonotype was observed at least ten times. This chain joins TRBV6-6 and TRBJ1-5, with 10 bases identical to TRBD1. V lost 5 bases to trimming and J lost 5 bases; unmatched junction nucleotides: 9. Germline-derived CDR1 and CDR2 are MNHNY and SVGAGI (reference sequence). The CDR3 extends over 16 amino acids. The CDR3 is CASSDRGRTSDQPQHF. The DNA of the CDR3 is TGTGCCAGCAGTGACAGGGGGCGGACTTCTGATCAGCCCCAGCATTTT.

The chain employs TRBV15 and TRBJ2-7, with 12 nucleotides matching TRBD1. Germline V gene lookup returns CDR1 LNHNV and CDR2 YYDKDF (reference sequence). With V trimmed by 3 bases and J by 4 bases, 4 bases remained unmatched. The CDR3 sequence is 15 residues long. This chain's CDR3 is CATSRMGQGAYEQYF. In nucleotides, the CDR3 is TGTGCCACCAGCAGGATGGGACAGGGGGCTTACGAGCAGTACTTC.

CDR3 DNA: TGTGCCAGCAGCTTAGATCTTCCCGGACCTACGATGTGGGGTAATTCACCCCTCCACTTT. Its translation is CASSLDLPGPTMWGNSPLHF. J is TRBJ1-6 and V is TRBV11-3; D is undetermined. Germline V gene sequence: CDR1 SGHNT, CDR2 YENEEA. Trimming stripped 0 bases from V and 6 bases from J, with 24 bases between. CDR3 length: 20 amino acids.

This clonotype was detected ten times or more. The J gene is TRBJ1-2, the V gene TRBV6-2 or TRBV6-3; tentative D call: TRBD1 (5 bases). The CDR3 sequence is 16 residues long. V was trimmed by 4 bases and J by 2 bases, leaving 17 bases between them. The V gene's germline CDR1 is MNHEY and CDR2 SVGEGT. The CDR3 spells CASSSDTYRINYGYTF. The CDR3 nucleotides are TGTGCCAGCAGTTCGGACACTTACAGGATAAACTATGGCTACACCTTC.

This clonotype was counted at least ten times. V and J are TRBV7-9 and TRBJ1-5; TRBD1 might be the D (5 bases). V lost 3 bases to trimming and J lost 5 bases, with 11 bases between them. The CDR3 is made up of 14 amino acids. Germline values: CDR1 SEHNR, CDR2 FQNEAQ (reference sequence). CDR3 DNA: TGTGCCAGCAGCTTCGGGGGTGGCGATCAGCCCCAGCATTTT. Its translation: CASSFGGGDQPQHF.

This sequence joins TRBV6-5 and TRBJ2-1; no clear D gene. The V gene lost 0 bases and the J gene lost 3 bases, with 6 bases spanning the gap. This CDR3 has 14 residues. Germline V gives CDR1 MNHEY, CDR2 SVGAGI. CDR3 loop: CASSYSEFYNEQFF. CDR3 nucleotide sequence: TGTGCCAGCAGTTACTCGGAGTTCTACAATGAGCAGTTCTTC.

This clonotype was observed a handful of times. CDR3 nucleotide sequence: TGTGCCAGCAGTACTGGGGGAGGTAGCACAGATACGCAGTATTTT. It encodes CASSTGGGSTDTQYF. This chain connects TRBV6-1 to TRBJ2-3; TRBD2 might be the D (6 bases). The ends were cut back, 5 bases at V and 0 bases at J, with 12 bases in the middle. This CDR3 region has 15 residues. Germline assignment: CDR1 MNHNS and CDR2 SASEGT.

In this sample, this clonotype turned up a few times. The CDR3 DNA follows: TGTGCCAGCAGCTTTGTGGCGAATAGCAATCAGCCCCAGCATTTT. This codes for CASSFVANSNQPQHF. The chain employs TRBV7-8 and TRBJ1-5; D uncertain. This CDR3 is 15 amino acids long. Trimming cost V 3 bases and J 0 bases, with 9 bases left between them. CDR1 and CDR2 from the germline V gene are SGHVS and FQNEAQ.

This clonotype was picked up a small number of times. The V gene is TRBV20-1, the J gene TRBJ1-2, with 9 bases fitting TRBD1. V lost 6 bases to trimming and J lost 7 bases; unmatched junction nucleotides: 15. The CDR3 loop spans 15 amino acids. Germline values: CDR1 DFQATT, CDR2 SNEGSKA (reference sequence). The CDR3 DNA reads TGCAGTGCCGGGGAGCCCGGACAGGGGATAAGTGGCTACACCTTC. Protein: CSAGEPGQGISGYTF.

This chain uses TRBV5-4 with TRBJ2-7; possible D gene TRBD2, 7 bases. V was pared by 4 bases and J by 2 bases, with 10 bases between. Germline V lookup: CDR1 SGHNT, CDR2 YYREEE (reference sequence). The length of the CDR3 is 13 residues. CDR3 in amino acids: CASSPGGPYEQYF. In nucleotides, the CDR3 is TGTGCCAGCAGCCCCGGGGGGCCCTACGAGCAGTACTTC.

This clonotype has more than one count but fewer than ten. The V and J genes are TRBV2 and TRBJ1-2, with 7 bases matching TRBD1. This CDR3 spans 16 amino acids. Germline trimming cut 0 bases from V and 0 bases from J; bases unmatched to any gene: 4. The germline V gene has CDR1 SNHLY and CDR2 FYNNEI. CDR3 loop: CASSEARGGPNYGYTF. The CDR3 bases are TGTGCCAGCAGTGAAGCCAGGGGGGGCCCTAACTATGGCTACACCTTC.

This clonotype was picked up many times. This chain uses TRBV28 with TRBJ2-7; TRBD2 is a possible D gene (5 bases). The germline CDR1 and CDR2 sequences are MDHEN and SYDVKM. This CDR3 is 15 amino acids long. V was trimmed by 6 bases and J by 3 bases, leaving 18 bases between them. The CDR3 loop reads CASSPLERRNYEQYF. The CDR3 DNA is TGTGCCAGCAGCCCCCTCGAGCGGAGAAACTACGAGCAGTACTTC.

V is TRBV28 and J is TRBJ1-4, with 7 bases that match TRBD1. Germline values: CDR1 MDHEN, CDR2 SYDVKM. The CDR3 spans 14 residues. J was trimmed by 3 bases and V by 8 bases; bases with no gene match: 6. CDR3 sequence (DNA): TGTGCCAGCGGGACAGCCCCAGCTAATGAAAAACTGTTTTTT. This codes for CASGTAPANEKLFF.

This clonotype was seen at least ten times. The V gene is TRBV7-3, the J gene TRBJ2-2, with unresolved D. Trimming took off 5 bases at V and 7 bases at J, with 11 bases between the two ends. This CDR3 region has 13 residues. Per germline, CDR1 SGHTA and CDR2 FQGTGA. The CDR3 sequence: CASSRRGSGELFF. The CDR3 nucleotides are TGTGCCAGCAGCCGTCGAGGAAGCGGGGAGCTGTTTTTT.

This clonotype was found many times. The chain employs TRBV18 and TRBJ2-7; D is uncertain. CDR1 and CDR2 (germline): KGHSH, LQKENI. Deletions cut 6 bases from V and 7 bases from J, with 10 bases between. This CDR3 is 11 amino acids long. The CDR3 sequence: CASSTEGEQYF. The DNA of the CDR3 is TGTGCCAGCTCCACCGAAGGGGAGCAGTACTTC.

V usage is TRBV15 and J usage is TRBJ2-4, with D uncertain. The CDR3 is 13 amino acids. CDR1 and CDR2 (germline): LNHNV, YYDKDF (reference sequence). Trimming stripped 0 bases from V and 15 bases from J, with 15 bases between. CDR3 sequence reads: CATSRDTPITPYF. As DNA, the CDR3 is TGTGCCACCAGCAGAGATACACCGATTACCCCGTACTTC.

This clonotype was counted between two and nine times. The chain links TRBV19 to TRBJ2-7; tentatively, D is TRBD1 or TRBD2 (5 bases each). Germline loops: CDR1 LNHDA, CDR2 SQIVND (reference sequence). CDR3 length: 13 amino acids. V was shortened by 5 bases and J by 3 bases, with 11 bases between the two germline ends. CDR3 in amino acids: CASSSAGGYEQYF. CDR3 in DNA: TGTGCCAGTAGTTCCGCTGGGGGCTACGAGCAGTACTTC.

This chain links TRBV18 with TRBJ2-1, with 10 bases lining up with TRBD2. Per germline, CDR1 KGHSH and CDR2 LQKENI. J was trimmed by 7 bases and V by 3 bases; bases with no gene match: 6. This CDR3 spans 15 amino acids. In DNA, the CDR3 is TGTGCCAGCTCACCCGAGCGGGGGGGCATGAATGAGCAGTTCTTC. It encodes CASSPERGGMNEQFF.

This chain uses TRBV6-5 with TRBJ2-6; D unresolved. Trimming stripped 2 bases from V and 0 bases from J, with 8 bases between. Germline values: CDR1 MNHEY, CDR2 SVGAGI. CDR3 length equals 16 residues. The CDR3 sequence: CASSYVGVSGANVLTF. The CDR3 nucleotides read TGTGCCAGCAGTTACGTCGGTGTCTCTGGGGCCAACGTCCTGACTTTC.

A few counts support this clonotype. This rearrangement joins TRBV20-1 to TRBJ2-1; D perhaps matches TRBD2 (6 bases). Germline assignment: CDR1 DFQATT and CDR2 SNEGSKA (reference sequence). V dropped 8 bases and J dropped 6 bases, with 14 bases sitting between them. The CDR3 covers 12 residues. The CDR3 DNA follows: TGCAGTACCCAAGGACTAATCAATGAGCAGTTCTTC. It specifies CSTQGLINEQFF.

This clonotype was observed at least ten times. The DNA of the CDR3 is TGCAGTGCCTATATGGGACCCTCCTACAATGAGCAGTTCTTC. It is translated as CSAYMGPSYNEQFF. The chain combines TRBV20-1 with TRBJ2-1; TRBD1 or TRBD2 may be the D gene (5 bases each). Germline V lookup: CDR1 DFQATT, CDR2 SNEGSKA (reference sequence). This CDR3 comprises 14 residues. Trimming shortened V by 6 bases and J by 0 bases, and 12 bases separated the two germline ends.

The V call is TRBV10-3, the J call TRBJ2-3; D might be TRBD2 (6 bases). V gave up 6 bases and J gave up 2 bases, with 12 bases separating them. The CDR3 runs 14 residues. CDR1 ENHRY and CDR2 SYGVKD come from the germline V gene. The CDR3 sequence is CAISPGLATDTQYF. The CDR3 DNA reads as TGTGCCATCAGCCCGGGACTTGCCACAGATACGCAGTATTTT.

The rearrangement joins TRBV7-2 to TRBJ2-5, with D uncertain. Germline V gene data show CDR1 as SGHTA and CDR2 as FQGNSA. V lost 2 bases and J lost 5, with 9 bases in between. The CDR3 has 13 residues. Here the CDR3 DNA reads TGTGCCAGCAGCTTAAGCCGATTGGAGACCCAGTACTTC. It yields the protein CASSLSRLETQYF.

This clonotype was counted a few times. The chain combines TRBV20-1 with TRBJ1-4; D is perhaps TRBD1 (6 bases). Germline assignment: CDR1 DFQATT and CDR2 SNEGSKA (reference sequence). Between the trimmed V and J ends, which lost 4 bases and 5 bases, there was a span of 17 bases. The CDR3 has 15 residues. CDR3 bases: TGCAGTGCTACTAGAGGGCAGGGGAAGAATGAAAAACTGTTTTTT. This codes for CSATRGQGKNEKLFF.

This clonotype showed up just a few times. The chain couples TRBV20-1 to TRBJ2-5, with 7 bases lining up with TRBD2. V lost 6 bases, J lost 0 bases, and 4 bases stayed unmatched. Germline assignment: CDR1 DFQATT and CDR2 SNEGSKA (reference sequence). This CDR3 contains 13 residues. The DNA for the CDR3 is TGCAGTGCCCACGGGGGGTACCAAGAGACCCAGTACTTC. This codes for CSAHGGYQETQYF.